The 15 T cell receptor beta chains below were found in one sample sequenced in a study of blood T cell repertoires in COVID-19. This table comes from immunoSEQ multiplex PCR, and its TCRdb copy is limited to in-frame clones, with some not included. This repertoire shows some 460,000 clones, around 89% found once; its top ten account for 4% to 4.5%. What was sequenced was peripheral blood. The receptors derive from a woman under 40 with acute or convalescent COVID-19.

This sequence joins TRBV6-5 and TRBJ2-3; no firm D call. This CDR3 is 14 amino acids long. V lost 5 bases and J 0 bases, leaving 9 bases between the germline ends. The germline V gene encodes CDR1 MNHEY and CDR2 SVGAGI. The CDR3 nucleotides read TGTGCCAGCAGTCCCAAACTTAGCACAGATACGCAGTATTTT. It codes for CASSPKLSTDTQYF.

The rearrangement uses TRBV6-5 and TRBJ1-3, with 7 bases lining up with TRBD1. The ends lost 2 bases at V and 2 bases at J; junction bases unmatched: 3. Germline-derived CDR1 and CDR2 are MNHEY and SVGAGI. The CDR3 consists of 15 residues. Here the CDR3 DNA reads TGTGCCAGCAGTTACAGGGGGCGACCTGGAAACACCATATATTTT. This encodes CASSYRGRPGNTIYF.

The chain couples TRBV28 to TRBJ2-7, with 8 positions matching TRBD1. With V trimmed by 2 bases and J by 2 bases, 5 bases remained unmatched. The CDR3 runs 15 residues. Germline V lookup: CDR1 MDHEN, CDR2 SYDVKM. CDR3: CASSLAGGTAYEQYF. CDR3 in DNA: TGTGCCAGCAGTTTAGCAGGGGGCACGGCCTACGAGCAGTACTTC.

V is TRBV6-5 and J is TRBJ1-1, with 7 nucleotides matching TRBD1. Germline CDR1 is MNHEY and CDR2 is SVGAGI. V gave up 7 bases and J gave up 1 base; unmatched junction bases: 9. CDR3 size: 15 residues. The CDR3 reads CASKRDSSRNTEAFF. In nucleotides, the CDR3 is TGTGCCAGCAAACGGGACAGCTCTCGGAACACTGAAGCTTTCTTT.

The chain links TRBV6-2 or TRBV6-3 to TRBJ1-1; D may be TRBD1 (5 bases). The CDR3 is 12 residues long. Germline loops: CDR1 MNHEY, CDR2 SVGEGT. With 6 bases removed from V and 6 bases from J, the gap between germline ends came to 11 bases. CDR3 sequence reads: CASSPQGPEAFF. DNA of the CDR3: TGTGCCAGCAGCCCCCAGGGCCCTGAAGCTTTCTTT.

This chain's CDR3 is CASSVAVRGPEETQYF. The CDR3 coding sequence is TGTGCCAGCAGCGTAGCGGTGCGGGGCCCCGAAGAGACCCAGTACTTC. V and J are TRBV9 and TRBJ2-5; TRBD2 might be the D (6 bases). There are 16 residues in the CDR3. CDR1 SGDLS and CDR2 YYNGEE come from the germline V gene. Between the trimmed V and J ends, which lost 0 bases and 3 bases, there was a span of 15 bases.

The rearrangement links TRBV6-5 to TRBJ1-6; D gene unclear. Germline CDR1 MNHEY, CDR2 SVGAGI. V was trimmed by 0 bases and J by 14 bases, leaving 8 bases between them. CDR3 size: 12 residues. The CDR3 region has the DNA TGTGCCAGCAGTTACTCGAGCGGGGCCCTCCACTTT. This codes for CASSYSSGALHF.

V is TRBV18 and J is TRBJ2-7; D possibly corresponds to TRBD2 (7 bases). This CDR3 comprises 16 residues. The germline CDR1 and CDR2 sequences are KGHSH and LQKENI. V lost 0 bases to trimming and J lost 5 bases, with 17 bases between them. This chain's CDR3 is CASSPPGGAVVNEQYF. The CDR3 DNA sequence: TGTGCCAGCTCACCACCTGGGGGGGCCGTAGTGAACGAGCAGTACTTC.

The chain employs TRBV18 and TRBJ1-2; TRBD1 is a possible D gene (5 bases). Trimming pared 1 base from V and 6 bases from J, leaving 12 bases between. The CDR3 covers 14 residues. Germline CDR1 KGHSH, CDR2 LQKENI. The CDR3 here is CASSPLREGDGYTF. The DNA of the CDR3 is TGTGCCAGCTCACCACTAAGGGAAGGGGATGGCTACACCTTC.

A single count supports this clone. This rearrangement joins TRBV29-1 to TRBJ1-1; D ambiguous. Looked up from germline, CDR1 is SQVTM and CDR2 is ANQGSEA. Trimming took 7 bases from V and 4 from J, leaving 10 bases between them. The CDR3 length is 11 residues. The CDR3 region is CSATSGTEAFF. In DNA, the CDR3 is TGCAGCGCCACGAGTGGCACTGAAGCTTTCTTT.

This sequence joins TRBV30 and TRBJ1-5, with D possibly being TRBD1 (5 bases). V was trimmed by 2 bases and J by 2 bases, leaving 10 bases between them. Germline loops: CDR1 GTSNPN, CDR2 SVGIG (reference sequence). This CDR3 contains 14 residues. The CDR3 protein is CAWSSGVGNQPQHF. As DNA, the CDR3 is TGTGCCTGGAGTTCGGGGGTTGGCAATCAGCCCCAGCATTTT.

J is TRBJ2-7 and V is TRBV28; TRBD1 might be the D (5 bases). CDR3 length equals 11 residues. Germline V gives CDR1 MDHEN, CDR2 SYDVKM. V lost 2 bases and J 9 bases, leaving 8 bases between the germline ends. This CDR3 is CASSLGAAQYF. The CDR3 DNA reads TGTGCCAGCAGTTTAGGGGCAGCGCAGTACTTC.

The J gene is TRBJ2-1, the V gene TRBV30, with a weak D call TRBD2 (5 bases). V lost 0 bases and J 3 bases, leaving 12 bases between the germline ends. This CDR3 is 15 amino acids long. Germline V gene sequence: CDR1 GTSNPN, CDR2 SVGIG (reference sequence). The CDR3 here is CAWSVGSSYYNEQFF. The CDR3 DNA reads TGTGCCTGGAGTGTAGGGTCTAGCTACTACAATGAGCAGTTCTTC.

The chain uses TRBV12-3 or TRBV12-4 and TRBJ2-4; D is unresolved. V lost 1 base and J lost 7, with 8 bases in between. The CDR3 totals 13 residues. The CDR3 here is CASSLVRNNIQYF. The CDR3 coding sequence is TGTGCCAGCAGTTTAGTGAGGAACAACATTCAGTACTTC.

This chain joins TRBV10-2 and TRBJ1-5, with D perhaps matching TRBD1 (5 bases). The CDR3 contains 14 residues. Germline V lookup: CDR1 WSHSY, CDR2 SAAADI. The V gene lost 0 bases and the J gene lost 7 bases, with 10 bases spanning the gap. The DNA for the CDR3 is TGCGCCAGCAGTGAGTCAGGGGTCGGACAGCCCCAGCATTTT. It codes for CASSESGVGQPQHF.